This T cell receptor beta chain was recovered during a study of T cells expressing NK-cell markers. Study background: In sorted CD3+CD56+NKG2C+, CD3+CD56+NKG2C- and CD3+CD56-NKG2C+ T cells, TCR beta repertoires were obtained.

The germline V gene has CDR1 SEHNR and CDR2 FQNEAQ (reference sequence). The CDR3 is 15 amino acids. TCR beta cDNA was generated via 5'RACE template switching incorporating UMIs. Reprocessing the 5' RACE reads, TCRdb reports a single entry for every CDR3 protein and omits DNA. The repertoire table contains around 470,000 distinct CDR3 sequences. Study-wide findings and caveats: Also leading the CD3+CD56-NKG2C+ fraction in a handful of donors were these clonotypes.

About this clonotype: Its antigen is unknown.

The clonotype comes from a woman in her forties or fifties in good health. The chain links TRBV7-9 to TRBJ2-1; TCRdb outputs TRBD1, but without DNA this stays unchecked. Input material: blood T cells: a sorted CD56 or NKG2C T cell subset, CD4+ or CD8+ T cells, or bulk PBMC T cells (not recorded which). CDR3 in amino acids: CASSLIEKQGDEQFF.